The T cell receptor (beta chain) under discussion was sequenced for a study of cytomegalovirus exposure and HLA in healthy donors (dated by TCRdb to the late 2010s). As for the study more broadly: According to an earlier analysis of several hundred of the donors, some 180 million T cells yielded over 90 million unique TCR beta sequences and 276 Gb of sequence data. Donor age, sex, ethnicity and CMV serostatus were compiled together with the repertoire data. HLA typing covered class I and class II loci at four-digit resolution. Approximately 310 gigabases of sequencing data and tens of millions of unique TCR sequences were included in an early release covering about 700 HLA-typed donors. A handful of DR-DQ haplotypes were treated as single units for association and clustering because of strong linkage in the cohort. Among about 400 genotyped donors of the cohort, an average of roughly 230,000 unique TCR beta nucleotide sequences was sequenced per donor, of which approximately 18% were non-productive. A later analysis re-analyzed previously published TCR beta repertoires from roughly 600 donors and added high-resolution HLA genotyping to study TCR occurrence patterns. The number of donors typed differed by locus, with roughly 629-640 for A, B, C, DRB1 and DQB1, 522 for DQA1, about 610 for DPA1, and some 470 for DPB1. An earlier analysis of around 580 of the donors used high-throughput TCR beta sequencing to judge whether each TCR beta V gene segment behaved as functional or pseudogenic. A later genetic analysis used genome-wide SNP genotypes for about three fifths of the 666 donors, treating that subset as a discovery cohort. All discovery cohort repertoires had been generated using a single sequencing platform. To predict cytomegalovirus infection status, the study brought together high-throughput TCR immunosequencing, statistical association of individual TCRs with disease status, and machine learning. The genetic ancestry cluster associated with self-reported Caucasian donors included over 65% of the 398 genotyped donors. The T cell repertoires of roughly 660 subjects were profiled by immunosequencing and related to cytomegalovirus serostatus. Along with the roughly 670-subject first cohort, a separate validation cohort of 120 different subjects was used. In the later analysis, no new phenotypic data were used to find candidate immune exposures; instead, reliance was placed on TCR beta sequences and their occurrence across donors. The study was designed to test whether signatures of past pathogen exposure could be identified by cataloging public T cell receptors. General findings and caveats noted by the study authors: According to a later analysis, TCR association rates differed among HLA loci, with DRB1 alleles showing the most associated TCRs and HLA-C alleles showing the fewest. In vitro tests confirmed that a few of the cytomegalovirus-associated TCR beta chains recognize cytomegalovirus antigens. According to a later genetic analysis, donors in an Asian-associated ancestry cluster had fewer N-insertions in productive TCRs than the approximately 670-donor mean. According to the authors, the approach could potentially be generalized to other disease states and immunological phenotypes. In this cohort, only TCR beta chains were sequenced, and detectable features were limited by the absence of alpha or paired-chain data. In a later analysis, several top co-occurrence clusters were reported to appear linked to parvovirus B19, influenza, CMV and Epstein-Barr virus. In both the original and validation cohorts, the classifier was reported to diagnose cytomegalovirus status with high specificity and sensitivity. At a false discovery rate of 0.05, a later analysis linked under 20,000 TCR beta sequences to specific HLA alleles. Assigning TCR associations to individual alleles was difficult when HLA alleles, especially DR and DQ, strongly co-occurred. Immune exposure information for the cohort was limited to CMV serostatus. In an earlier analysis of some 500 of the donors, most TCR beta V segments appeared in productive rearrangements about 90% or about 30% of the time, broadly matching IMGT annotations. An association between a missense DCLRE1C variant and V-gene and J-gene trimming of TCR beta chains was found in a later genetic analysis and replicated in an independent cohort. Seventeen rarely observed V segments, including chromosome 9 orphons, were excluded from the earlier analysis of approximately 500 of the donors because counts were too low. A further reported finding was that TCR beta sequences accurately predicted the HLA-A and HLA-B alleles for most subjects in the first cohort. While some public TCRs were present in many individuals, most TCR sequences turned up only very rarely across donors. Roughly uniform sequencing depth across donors was assumed in presence/absence analyses, although this assumption may not hold. Most CMV-associated TCR beta chains appeared to be HLA-restricted in a later analysis, and the HLA associations seemed to be driven largely by CMV exposure. HLA typing was unavailable for some donors at each locus, so association tests used only the typed subset. Because the 87-base-pair reads could not distinguish some IMGT-functional V segments, including TRBV6-2 and TRBV6-3, those segments were excluded. A group of highly shared sequence variants was considered likely to be a technical artifact of the sequencing pipeline. A later analysis found that HLA-associated TCR beta chains were more clonally expanded and had lower generation probabilities than equally common non-associated chains. The study listed 164 TCR beta chains as associated with cytomegalovirus. Correlated functional status among segregating V segments might be attributable to linkage disequilibrium, but an unknown experimental factor could not be ruled out.

The method behind the library was the immunoSEQ multiplex PCR assay. A mixture of 60 forward primers for TCR Vbeta segments and 13 reverse primers for TCR Jbeta segments was used in the multiplex PCR. Amplification of the CDR3 region of rearranged TCR beta genes was performed with a multiplex PCR assay on genomic DNA. The Illumina HiSeq System was used to sequence the amplified TCR beta libraries as 87-base-pair reads. The study's processing was this. Across the roughly 640 repertoires, a later analysis counted roughly 84 million unique TCR beta chains, about 10 million of which were shared by at least two donors. To remove PCR and sequencing errors, raw reads were error-corrected and collapsed into unique sequences using a nearest-neighbor algorithm that merged closely related sequences. Alignment of CDR3 sequences to IMGT reference sequences was used to assign V, D and J gene segments. For a sequence to be retained, a match of at least six nucleotides to both a V gene segment and a J gene segment was required. A rearrangement counted as productive if the CDR3 had no stop codons and remained in frame with V and J, and every other rearrangement counted as non-productive. Following IMGT convention, CDR3 was defined as the stretch from the second conserved V-encoded cysteine to the conserved J-encoded phenylalanine. Sequences without an unambiguous match to a single V gene segment were excluded from the earlier analysis of 450 to 650 of the donors. An earlier analysis of fewer than 750 of the donors classified V segments as functional when productive rearrangements were above 56.7% and as segregating when the standard deviation between donors was above 5%. A statistical classification framework was built for diagnosing cytomegalovirus status from the catalog of TCR beta chain sequences. A later analysis assigned V and J genes by comparing TCR nucleotide sequences with IMGT/GENE-DB human TR gene sequences. The TCRdist pipeline was used in a later analysis to assign CDR3 sequences and most-parsimonious VDJ recombination scenarios. In a later analysis, every TCR beta chain was defined by the combination of its CDR3 amino acid sequence and its V-gene family, and reads without a unique V-gene family were dropped. In a later analysis, around 600 highly shared, low-generation-probability nucleotide sequences were removed to address suspected cross-contamination and a sequencing artifact. For each public chain, a later analysis derived a clonal expansion index from normalized ranks of inferred template counts within each repertoire. Generation probabilities in a later analysis came from a VDJ recombination model fitted to out-of-frame rearrangements, and those results were checked against IGoR. Hypergeometric tests were used in a later analysis to score TCR-TCR, TCR-HLA and TCR-CMV co-occurrence, with a repertoire-size bias correction applied to the TCR pairs. A later analysis estimated false discovery rates by permuting HLA or CMV assignments 20 times. In a later analysis, co-occurring TCRs were grouped with DBSCAN, and TCRdist sequence similarity was added when clustering was performed within HLA-allele-positive subsets. For co-occurrence clustering, repertoires with fewer than 30,000 or more than 120,000 public chains were excluded, along with a handful of repertoires with anomalous nucleotide sharing. Sourced from immuneACCESS, this table was stored by TCRdb with only in-frame sequences that have V and J called. A share of the clones is absent; for the studies checked, an unresolved V gene accounts for under half, and the remainder has no known explanation. From that table come the V and J calls and clone size; the DNA was used to work out D and trimming. Within this sample are over 150,000 clones, with around 85% of them counted one time only. 1% of the sample is taken by the ten largest.

A word on this clone: No cognate antigen has been identified for it. No base qualities exist here, and no much larger clone lies one base off it.

The cohort consisted of hundreds of healthy bone marrow donors. Cohort members were all nominally healthy when sampled, although unrecorded immune exposures were likely present. The donor was CMV seronegative and was included in the group of 352 seronegative cohort members. A peripheral blood sample was provided by each donor, and peripheral blood mononuclear cells were used for TCR beta sequencing. Genomic DNA was extracted from the blood cell samples with the Qiagen DNeasy Blood Extraction Kit. The germline V gene encodes CDR1 MNHNS and CDR2 SASEGT. The CDR3 contains 16 residues, cysteine and phenylalanine counted. CDR3 DNA only is kept here, 48 bases in frame from base 1. The germline V end is reduced by 4 bases and the J end by 7 bases; junction bases left unmatched: 8.

The sequence links TRBV6-1 to TRBJ2-1, and 12 junction bases match TRBD2. The TCR originated in a boy younger than 10 in good health and CMV-seronegative. The material sequenced was PBMCs. The CDR3 reads as follows: CASSVPSGRALNEQFF. The base sequence is TGTGCCAGCAGTGTTCCTAGCGGGAGGGCGCTGAATGAGCAGTTCTTC.